The next 21 T cell receptor beta chains were all read from a single sample in a study of blood T cell repertoires in COVID-19. Repertoires were generated with immunoSEQ multiplex PCR, while TCRdb's copy carries only in-frame clones and drops some. The sample lists approximately 110,000 clones; 70% to 75% were seen once. The material sequenced was peripheral blood. These receptors were collected from an elderly man with COVID-19, enrolled during active disease.

V gene TRBV9 combines with J gene TRBJ1-2, with 8 positions matching TRBD1. The CDR3 has 16 amino acids. V lost 4 bases and J lost 4; bases outside the gene matches: 12. Germline V gene data show CDR1 as SGDLS and CDR2 as YYNGEE. The CDR3 is CASSPQYGQGAYGYTF. CDR3 nucleotides: TGTGCCAGCAGCCCACAATACGGACAGGGCGCCTATGGCTACACCTTC.

The chain joins TRBV6-6 to TRBJ1-2; TRBD1 matches 7 bases. V lost 8 bases, J lost 7 bases, and 10 bases stayed unmatched. Germline CDR1 MNHNY, CDR2 SVGAGI (reference sequence). The CDR3 sequence is 13 residues long. This CDR3 reads CASGDRGLLGYTF. The CDR3 nucleotides read TGTGCCAGCGGGGATAGGGGGCTGCTTGGCTACACCTTC.

V is TRBV6-5 and J is TRBJ1-4, with D unclear. This CDR3 is 15 amino acids long. The germline V and J ends were trimmed by 2 bases and 2 bases, with 9 bases remaining between them. Looked up from germline, CDR1 is MNHEY and CDR2 is SVGAGI. In DNA form, the CDR3 reads TGTGCCAGCAGTTACAATCTACAGACTAATGAAAAACTGTTTTTT. This codes for CASSYNLQTNEKLFF.

The V gene is TRBV6-5, the J gene TRBJ2-1; TRBD2 matches 8 bases. V was clipped by 2 bases and J by 6 bases; unmatched bases: 6. The CDR3 extends over 15 amino acids. The germline CDR1 and CDR2 sequences are MNHEY and SVGAGI. For the CDR3, the DNA is TGTGCCAGCAGTTACGTCAGGACTAGCATCAATGAGCAGTTCTTC. It is translated as CASSYVRTSINEQFF.

J is TRBJ1-2 and V is TRBV28; TRBD1 matches 8 bases. Germline V gene data show CDR1 as MDHEN and CDR2 as SYDVKM. CDR3 size: 16 residues. The V gene end was trimmed by 4 bases and the J gene end by 0 bases; junction bases not matched to a gene: 7. The CDR3 here is CASSSGQGVSNYGYTF. The CDR3 nucleotides read TGTGCCAGCAGTTCCGGACAGGGAGTGTCTAACTATGGCTACACCTTC.

V usage is TRBV11-2 and J usage is TRBJ2-5, with TRBD2 as a possible D gene (6 bases). The V end was cut by 3 bases, the J end by 0 bases, with 14 bases between. The CDR3 totals 16 residues. CDR1 and CDR2 from the germline V gene are SGHAT and FQNNGV. CDR3 protein: CASSFRGSGYQETQYF. The CDR3 region has the DNA TGTGCCAGCAGCTTTCGGGGGTCCGGGTACCAAGAGACCCAGTACTTC.

The chain couples TRBV6-5 to TRBJ2-1; D remains unclear. Deletions cut 6 bases from V and 6 bases from J, with 12 bases between. The CDR3 spans 13 residues. In germline, CDR1 is MNHEY, CDR2 SVGAGI. CDR3 nucleotides: TGTGCCAGCAGCTATCTCCTCGGCAATGAGCAGTTCTTC. Translating it yields CASSYLLGNEQFF.

The chain uses TRBV7-3 and TRBJ2-1, with 7 bases that match TRBD2. Trimming cost V 0 bases and J 6 bases; bases outside gene matches: 5. CDR1 is SGHTA, CDR2 FQGTGA, per germline. This CDR3 spans 15 amino acids. The CDR3 region has the DNA TGTGCCAGCAGCTTAACGGGTGGGGAGGGCAATGAGCAGTTCTTC. This sequence encodes CASSLTGGEGNEQFF.

This clone was counted only a few times. V and J are TRBV5-4 and TRBJ2-5; possibly TRBD2 for D (6 bases). Trimming stripped 4 bases from V and 5 bases from J, with 15 bases between. CDR1 and CDR2 (germline): SGHNT, YYREEE (reference sequence). The CDR3 consists of 14 residues. The CDR3 region is CASSQSGLGETQYF. In nucleotides, the CDR3 is TGTGCCAGCAGCCAAAGCGGGTTAGGGGAGACCCAGTACTTC. The whole variable domain, filled in from reference TRBV5-4 and TRBJ2-5, reads ETGVTQSPTHLIKTRGQQVTLRCSSQSGHNTVSWYQQALGQGPQFIFQYYREEENGRGNFPPRFSGLQFPNYSSELNVNALELDDSALYLCASSQSGLGETQYFGPGTRLLVL.

V is TRBV18 and J is TRBJ1-1, with TRBD1 identical over 9 bases. The CDR3 has 14 residues. V lost 4 bases to trimming and J lost 6 bases; unmatched junction nucleotides: 6. Germline lookup yields CDR1 KGHSH and CDR2 LQKENI. CDR3 coding DNA: TGTGCCAGCTCACTTGGACAGGGGTTGCCTGAAGCTTTCTTT. This codes for CASSLGQGLPEAFF.

The V gene is TRBV28, the J gene TRBJ1-4; D is possibly TRBD1 (6 bases). The CDR3 is 14 residues long. Trimming stripped 6 bases from V and 7 bases from J, with 15 bases between. Germline lookup yields CDR1 MDHEN and CDR2 SYDVKM. CDR3 in DNA: TGTGCCAGCAGCCTGGACAGCCCTGGTGAAAAACTGTTTTTT. It encodes CASSLDSPGEKLFF.

J is TRBJ2-7 and V is TRBV7-2; 7 bases match TRBD1. The CDR3 spans 15 residues. Germline V gene sequence: CDR1 SGHTA, CDR2 FQGNSA. The V segment lost 1 base and the J segment 1 base; nucleotides outside the gene matches: 4. The CDR3 sequence: CASSLVGQASYEQYF. The CDR3 DNA reads TGTGCCAGCAGCTTAGTCGGACAGGCGTCCTACGAGCAGTACTTC.

V and J are TRBV7-9 and TRBJ1-2; 10 bases line up with TRBD1. Trimming cost V 3 bases and J 5 bases; bases outside gene matches: 9. The CDR3 totals 16 residues. Germline CDR1 is SEHNR and CDR2 is FQNEAQ (reference sequence). The CDR3 spells CASSFGLGQGRYGYTF. CDR3 bases: TGTGCCAGCAGCTTTGGACTGGGACAGGGGCGATATGGCTACACCTTC.

To note about this clone: Other DNA sequences in this specimen translate into the identical CDR3. V gene TRBV9 combines with J gene TRBJ2-3, with a tentative D call TRBD2 (5 bases). This CDR3 is built from 14 residues. Deletions cut 4 bases from V and 0 bases from J, with 9 bases between. Germline V gene sequence: CDR1 SGDLS, CDR2 YYNGEE. This CDR3 reads CASSPSGSTDTQYF. The CDR3 nucleotides are TGTGCCAGCAGCCCGTCGGGAAGCACAGATACGCAGTATTTT. Full variable domain (remainder filled in from reference TRBV9 and TRBJ2-3): DSGVTQTPKHLITATGQRVTLRCSPRSGDLSVYWYQQSLDQGLQFLIQYYNGEERAKGNILERFSAQQFPDLHSELNLSSLELGDSALYFCASSPSGSTDTQYFGPGTRLTVL.

This sequence joins TRBV7-8 and TRBJ2-5; 7 nucleotides agree with TRBD2. Germline CDR1 is SGHVS and CDR2 is FQNEAQ. The CDR3 extends over 13 amino acids. Losses at the gene ends were 3 bases for V and 5 bases for J; bases not matched to a gene: 3. The CDR3 spells CASSFGGKETQYF. In DNA form, the CDR3 reads TGTGCCAGCAGCTTCGGGGGGAAGGAGACCCAGTACTTC. The variable domain in full, with the rest retrieved from reference TRBV7-8 and TRBJ2-5, is GAGVSQSPRYKVAKRGQDVALRCDPISGHVSLFWYQQALGQGPEFLTYFQNEAQLDKSGLPSDRFFAERPEGSVSTLKIQRTQQEDSAVYLCASSFGGKETQYFGPGTRLLVL.

This clone has only a few counts. The rearrangement joins TRBV6-2 or TRBV6-3 to TRBJ2-5, with TRBD1 matching 7 bases. Looked up from germline, CDR1 is MNHEY and CDR2 is SVGEGT. There are 13 residues in the CDR3. The V gene end was trimmed by 5 bases and the J gene end by 2 bases; junction bases not matched to a gene: 2. CDR3 nucleotide sequence: TGTGCCAGCAGTCGGGACAGACAAGAGACCCAGTACTTC. Amino acids: CASSRDRQETQYF.

V and J are TRBV10-3 and TRBJ1-5; D is perhaps TRBD1 (6 bases). Germline V gene data show CDR1 as ENHRY and CDR2 as SYGVKD. With 0 bases removed from V and 4 bases from J, the gap between germline ends came to 10 bases. This CDR3 has 15 residues. DNA for the CDR3: TGTGCCATCAGTGAGTCCCGGGACAAAAATCAGCCCCAGCATTTT. It yields the protein CAISESRDKNQPQHF.

The chain uses TRBV11-3 and TRBJ2-2, with 8 bases aligning to TRBD1. Germline CDR1 is SGHNT and CDR2 is YENEEA. The trim removed 4 bases at V and 5 bases at J, leaving 3 bases unmatched. This CDR3 is built from 14 residues. The CDR3 DNA reads TGTGCCAGCAGCTCCGGACAGGGAACCGGGGAGCTGTTTTTT. Translating gives CASSSGQGTGELFF.

The chain links TRBV19 to TRBJ2-1; TRBD2 matches 7 bases. CDR1 is LNHDA and CDR2 is SQIVND in the germline V gene (reference sequence). CDR3 size: 16 residues. Trimming took 7 bases from V and 4 from J; bases not matched to a gene: 13. CDR3 amino acids: CASTKGAGALYNEQFF. CDR3 coding DNA: TGTGCCAGTACCAAAGGGGCGGGAGCCCTTTACAATGAGCAGTTCTTC. The whole variable domain, filled in from reference TRBV19 and TRBJ2-1, reads DGGITQSPKYLFRKEGQNVTLSCEQNLNHDAMYWYRQDPGQGLRLIYYSQIVNDFQKGDIAEGYSVSREKKESFPLTVTSAQKNPTAFYLCASTKGAGALYNEQFFGPGTRLTVL.

The CDR3 DNA sequence: TGTGCCAGCAGCTTAGGGAGCGGGACCGGGGAGCTGTTTTTT. Translating it yields CASSLGSGTGELFF. This chain links TRBV5-5 with TRBJ2-2; maybe TRBD2 (6 bases). CDR3 length: 14 amino acids. Germline lookup yields CDR1 SGHKS and CDR2 YYEKEE (reference sequence). The V end lost 2 bases, the J end lost 5 bases, and 10 bases lay between the germline ends.

V is TRBV7-9 and J is TRBJ2-7; 8 bases agree with TRBD1. The germline V gene encodes CDR1 SEHNR and CDR2 FQNEAQ (reference sequence). V lost 4 bases, J lost 0 bases, and 11 bases stayed unmatched. The CDR3 loop spans 17 amino acids. The CDR3 protein is CASSSQGRGLRSYEQYF. CDR3 nucleotides: TGTGCCAGCAGCTCACAGGGCAGGGGGCTGCGCTCCTACGAGCAGTACTTC.